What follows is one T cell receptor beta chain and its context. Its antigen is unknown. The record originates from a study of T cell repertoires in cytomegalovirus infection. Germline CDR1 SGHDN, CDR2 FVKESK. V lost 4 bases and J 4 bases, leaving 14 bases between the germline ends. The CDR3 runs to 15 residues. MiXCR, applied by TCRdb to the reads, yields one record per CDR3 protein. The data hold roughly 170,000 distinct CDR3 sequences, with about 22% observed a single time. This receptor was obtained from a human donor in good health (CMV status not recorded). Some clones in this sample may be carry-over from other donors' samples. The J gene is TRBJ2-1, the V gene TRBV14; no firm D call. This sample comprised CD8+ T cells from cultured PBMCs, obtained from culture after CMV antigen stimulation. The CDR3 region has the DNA TGTGCCAGCAGCCCGCCTGGGGATGATTACAATGAGCAGTTCTTC. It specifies CASSPPGDDYNEQFF.